The 6 T cell receptor beta chains in this list originate from one sample, sequenced in a study of technical replicates of blood from several donors. Data came from immunoSEQ multiplex PCR; TCRdb stores just in-frame clones and leaves some out. The table has tens of thousands of clones, roughly 92% seen once; the top ten hold roughly 0.37%. Material for sequencing was T cells isolated from PBMCs. These receptor sequences come from a human donor in good health.

The V call is TRBV11-2, the J call TRBJ1-5; TRBD1 aligns across 7 bases. Trimming at V came to 1 base and at J to 5 bases, leaving 8 bases not matched to a gene. In germline, CDR1 is SGHAT, CDR2 FQNNGV. The CDR3 is 16 amino acids. As DNA, the CDR3 is TGTGCCAGCAGCTTAGTATCAGGGGGAAGGGATCAGCCCCAGCATTTT. Its translation: CASSLVSGGRDQPQHF.

J is TRBJ2-7 and V is TRBV11-2; 8 nucleotides line up with TRBD2. The CDR3 contains 15 residues. Trimming cost V 0 bases and J 6 bases; bases outside gene matches: 7. The germline V gene encodes CDR1 SGHAT and CDR2 FQNNGV. The CDR3 reads CASSLDGLALGEQYF. The CDR3 nucleotides read TGTGCCAGCAGCTTAGATGGACTAGCCTTGGGCGAGCAGTACTTC.

V and J are TRBV11-3 and TRBJ1-4; D might be TRBD1 (6 bases). Looked up from germline, CDR1 is SGHNT and CDR2 is YENEEA. The CDR3 is 15 residues long. The V and J ends lost 3 bases and 6 bases respectively, with 14 bases between them. The CDR3 region has the DNA TGTGCCAGCAGCTTTACAGGGACCGGAGATGAAAAACTGTTTTTT. It is translated as CASSFTGTGDEKLFF.

The rearrangement uses TRBV18 and TRBJ2-5; TRBD2 might be the D (5 bases). This CDR3 has 13 amino acids. Germline lookup yields CDR1 KGHSH and CDR2 LQKENI. V gave up 4 bases and J gave up 2 bases, with 8 bases separating them. CDR3: CASSRSGQETQYF. For the CDR3, the DNA is TGTGCCAGCTCACGCAGCGGACAAGAGACCCAGTACTTC.

This clone was detected a few times. This rearrangement joins TRBV4-2 to TRBJ1-1; possible D gene TRBD1, 5 bases. Deletions cut 0 bases from V and 4 bases from J, with 9 bases between. Germline V CDR1 and CDR2: LGHNA, YNFKEQ. This CDR3 has 14 residues. DNA for the CDR3: TGTGCCAGCAGCCAAGAGTCCAGGGCCACTGAAGCTTTCTTT. Translating gives CASSQESRATEAFF.

In this sample, this clone turned up a few times. V and J are TRBV9 and TRBJ1-1, with 8 bases aligning to TRBD1. Germline lookup yields CDR1 SGDLS and CDR2 YYNGEE. V lost 4 bases to trimming and J lost 4 bases; unmatched junction nucleotides: 9. This CDR3 has 15 residues. CDR3 in amino acids: CASSPNRGRSTEAFF. The CDR3 bases are TGTGCCAGCAGCCCCAACAGGGGGAGGAGCACTGAAGCTTTCTTT.